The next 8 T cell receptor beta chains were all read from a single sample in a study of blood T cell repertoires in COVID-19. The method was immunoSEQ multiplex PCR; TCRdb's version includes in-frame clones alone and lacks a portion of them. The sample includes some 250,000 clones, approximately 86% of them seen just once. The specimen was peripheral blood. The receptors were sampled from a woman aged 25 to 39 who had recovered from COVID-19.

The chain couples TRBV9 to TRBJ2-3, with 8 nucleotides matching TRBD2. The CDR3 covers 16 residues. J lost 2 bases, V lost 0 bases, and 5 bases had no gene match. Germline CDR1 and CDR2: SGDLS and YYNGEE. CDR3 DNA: TGTGCCAGCAGCGTAGTCACGGGGGGGGCCACAGATACGCAGTATTTT. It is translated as CASSVVTGGATDTQYF.

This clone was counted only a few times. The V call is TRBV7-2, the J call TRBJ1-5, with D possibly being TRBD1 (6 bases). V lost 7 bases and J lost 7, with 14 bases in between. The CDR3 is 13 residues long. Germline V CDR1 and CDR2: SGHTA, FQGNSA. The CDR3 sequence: CASTRTVGQPQHF. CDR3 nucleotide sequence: TGTGCCAGCACCAGGACAGTGGGCCAGCCCCAGCATTTT.

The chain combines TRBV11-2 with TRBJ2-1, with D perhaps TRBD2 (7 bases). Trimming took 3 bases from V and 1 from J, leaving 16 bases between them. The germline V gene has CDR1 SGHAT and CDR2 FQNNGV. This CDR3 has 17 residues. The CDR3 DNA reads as TGTGCCAGCAGCTTCTCCGGACTAGGGGGTTCCTACAATGAGCAGTTCTTC. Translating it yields CASSFSGLGGSYNEQFF.

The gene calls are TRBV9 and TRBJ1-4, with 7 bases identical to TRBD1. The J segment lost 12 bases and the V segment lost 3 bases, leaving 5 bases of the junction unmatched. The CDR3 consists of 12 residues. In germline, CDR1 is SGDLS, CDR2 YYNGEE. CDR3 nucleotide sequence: TGTGCCAGCAGCGAAGATCAGGGGGAACTGTTTTTT. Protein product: CASSEDQGELFF. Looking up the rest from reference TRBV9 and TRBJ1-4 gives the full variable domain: DSGVTQTPKHLITATGQRVTLRCSPRSGDLSVYWYQQSLDQGLQFLIQYYNGEERAKGNILERFSAQQFPDLHSELNLSSLELGDSALYFCASSEDQGELFFGSGTQLSVL.

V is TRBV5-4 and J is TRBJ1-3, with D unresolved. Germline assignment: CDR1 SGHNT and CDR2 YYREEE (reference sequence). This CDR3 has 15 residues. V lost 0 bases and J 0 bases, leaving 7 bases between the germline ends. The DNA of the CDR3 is TGTGCCAGCAGCTTGGGCGGTTACTCTGGAAACACCATATATTTT. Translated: CASSLGGYSGNTIYF.

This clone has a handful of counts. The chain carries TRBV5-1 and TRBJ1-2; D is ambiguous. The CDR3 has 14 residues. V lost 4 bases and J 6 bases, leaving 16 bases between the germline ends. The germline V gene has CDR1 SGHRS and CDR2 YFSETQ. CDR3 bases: TGCGCCAGCAGCCCGTCTTCTGTTCGCGATGGCTACACCTTC. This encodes CASSPSSVRDGYTF.

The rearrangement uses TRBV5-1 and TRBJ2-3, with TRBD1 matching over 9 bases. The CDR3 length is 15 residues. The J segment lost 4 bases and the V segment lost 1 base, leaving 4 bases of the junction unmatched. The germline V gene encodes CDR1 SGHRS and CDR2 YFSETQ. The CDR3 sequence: CASSLWTGAADTQYF. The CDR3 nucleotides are TGCGCCAGCAGCTTGTGGACAGGGGCAGCAGATACGCAGTATTTT.

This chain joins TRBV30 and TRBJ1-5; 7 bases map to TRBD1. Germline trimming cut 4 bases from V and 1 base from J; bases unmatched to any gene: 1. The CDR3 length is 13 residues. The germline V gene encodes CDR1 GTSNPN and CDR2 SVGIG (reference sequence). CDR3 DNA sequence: TGTGCCTGGACAGGGGGAAGCAATCAGCCCCAGCATTTT. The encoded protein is CAWTGGSNQPQHF.